This passage covers 14 T cell receptor beta chains from one sample sequenced in a study of T cells in Graves' hyperthyroidism and ophthalmopathy. RNA transcripts provided the source from which TCR beta CDR3 regions were amplified. Primed by the HTBI set, a first-round RT-PCR was run on the TCR CDR3. A single record per CDR3 protein comes from TCRdb applying MiXCR to the multiplex PCR reads. The sample holds hundreds of thousands of distinct CDR3 sequences, roughly a third seen once. Input material: blood. The receptors come from a woman in her thirties or forties with Graves' hyperthyroidism.

Turning to this clonotype: A read error is possible here, since a much larger clone lies one base away. The chain is built from TRBV15 and TRBJ1-4; 8 nucleotides align to TRBD1. Germline CDR1 LNHNV, CDR2 YYDKDF (reference sequence). This CDR3 has 15 residues. Written as DNA, the CDR3 is TGTGCCACCAGCACCCCAACAGGGGGGGTAGGAAAACTGCTTTTT. Its translation: CATSTPTGGVGKLLF. The variable domain in full, completed from reference TRBV15 and TRBJ1-4, reads DAMVIQNPRYQVTQFGKPVTLSCSQTLNHNVMYWYQQKSSQAPKLLFHYYDKDFNNEADTPDNFQSRRPNTSFCFLDIRSPGLGDTAMYLCATSTPTGGVGKLLFGSGTQLSVL.

V is TRBV4-3 and J is TRBJ2-2; 7 bases line up with TRBD2. V lost 0 bases, J lost 1 base, and 8 bases stayed unmatched. CDR1 is LGHNA and CDR2 is YSLEER in the germline V gene. The CDR3 runs to 18 residues. The CDR3, as DNA: TGCGCCAGCAGCCAAGAAGGGTGGGGACTAAGGAACACCGGGGAGCTGTTTTTT. Its translation: CASSQEGWGLRNTGELFF.

This clonotype occurred a few times. The chain combines TRBV20-1 with TRBJ2-5; 7 bases agree with TRBD2. The ends lost 3 bases at V and 5 bases at J; junction bases unmatched: 6. This CDR3 is 13 amino acids long. Germline V CDR1 and CDR2: DFQATT, SNEGSKA (reference sequence). CDR3 DNA sequence: TGCAGTGCTAGTCCTAGCGGCGGGGAGACCCAGTACTTC. This codes for CSASPSGGETQYF.

This clonotype was found many times. The chain recombines TRBV7-2 with TRBJ1-2; 10 bases agree with TRBD1. Germline lookup yields CDR1 SGHTA and CDR2 FQGNSA. Trimming cost V 4 bases and J 13 bases; bases outside gene matches: 9. CDR3 size: 13 residues. The CDR3 bases are TGTGCCAGCAGCTCAGACAGGGGGCCCTTTCCCACCTTC. It encodes CASSSDRGPFPTF. Together with reference TRBV7-2 and TRBJ1-2, the CDR3 gives the full variable domain: GAGVSQSPSNKVTEKGKDVELRCDPISGHTALYWYRQSLGQGLEFLIYFQGNSAPDKSGLPSDRFSAERTGGSVSTLTIQRTQQEDSAVYLCASSSDRGPFPTFGSGTRLTVV.

This clonotype was seen a handful of times. CDR3 region: CASARDSQLTQYF. For the CDR3, the DNA is TGTGCCAGCGCCCGGGACAGTCAACTGACCCAGTACTTC. The chain links TRBV12-3 or TRBV12-4 to TRBJ2-5, with 7 bases that match TRBD1. With V trimmed by 8 bases and J by 7 bases, 10 bases remained unmatched. This CDR3 is built from 13 residues.

This clonotype was detected ten times or more. The chain couples TRBV7-2 to TRBJ1-2; 10 bases line up with TRBD1. Germline values: CDR1 SGHTA, CDR2 FQGNSA. The CDR3 covers 16 residues. V was pared by 5 bases and J by 7 bases, with 13 bases of the junction left unmatched. Here the CDR3 reads CASSLLMGQGRSGYTF. Written as DNA, the CDR3 is TGTGCCAGCAGCCTCTTAATGGGACAGGGGAGGAGTGGCTACACCTTC.

The chain couples TRBV19 to TRBJ2-5; the D gene is possibly TRBD2 (6 bases). The germline CDR1 and CDR2 sequences are LNHDA and SQIVND (reference sequence). Trimming took 9 bases from V and 9 from J, leaving 14 bases between them. The CDR3 contains 11 residues. The CDR3, as DNA: TGTGCCAGCCGCCAAGGGGAGGCCCAGTACTTC. Translation gives CASRQGEAQYF.

V gene TRBV20-1 combines with J gene TRBJ1-4; tentatively, D is TRBD1 (6 bases). Germline V gives CDR1 DFQATT, CDR2 SNEGSKA (reference sequence). The CDR3 contains 15 residues. With 5 bases removed from V and 0 bases from J, the gap between germline ends came to 13 bases. This CDR3 is CSAHSGAATNEKLFF. The CDR3 bases are TGCAGTGCTCACTCAGGGGCCGCAACTAATGAAAAACTGTTTTTT.

This clonotype was found a few times. The CDR3 region is CSATTSGRGSSYEQYF. The CDR3 DNA reads as TGCAGTGCTACGACTAGCGGGAGGGGAAGCTCCTACGAGCAGTACTTC. The rearrangement joins TRBV20-1 to TRBJ2-7; 14 bases match TRBD2. Germline CDR1 is DFQATT and CDR2 is SNEGSKA (reference sequence). Trimming removed 4 bases from V and 0 bases from J; junction bases left unmatched: 5. This CDR3 has 16 residues.

This clonotype showed up many times. CDR3 region: CASSLQEGGDQPQHF. DNA of the CDR3: TGTGCCAGCAGCTTACAAGAAGGGGGGGATCAGCCCCAGCATTTT. The chain links TRBV7-2 to TRBJ1-5, with a possible D match to TRBD1 (6 bases). CDR3 length: 15 residues. Germline CDR1 reads SGHTA; CDR2 reads FQGNSA. Trimming left V 2 bases short and J 5 bases short, with 13 bases between. Based on the CDR3 plus reference TRBV7-2 and TRBJ1-5, the full variable domain is GAGVSQSPSNKVTEKGKDVELRCDPISGHTALYWYRQSLGQGLEFLIYFQGNSAPDKSGLPSDRFSAERTGGSVSTLTIQRTQQEDSAVYLCASSLQEGGDQPQHFGDGTRLSIL.

A few counts support this clonotype. This chain joins TRBV12-5 and TRBJ1-3; D ambiguous. V was trimmed by 0 bases and J by 0 bases, leaving 9 bases between them. From germline, CDR1 is LGHNT and CDR2 FRNRAP. The CDR3 extends over 16 amino acids. CDR3 in DNA: TGTGCTAGTGGTTTGGTACTGGGAGACTCTGGAAACACCATATATTTT. Protein: CASGLVLGDSGNTIYF.

This clonotype was counted only a few times. The chain combines TRBV5-8 with TRBJ1-1; 8 nucleotides line up with TRBD1. The trim removed 0 bases at V and 4 bases at J, leaving 5 bases unmatched. The V gene's germline CDR1 is SGHTS and CDR2 YDEGEE. The CDR3 has 15 amino acids. The CDR3 DNA sequence: TGTGCCAGCAGCTTGGAGCAGGGGGCGGTCACTGAAGCTTTCTTT. The encoded protein is CASSLEQGAVTEAFF.

Worth noting for this clonotype: Being one base from a much bigger clone, this may be a read error. The chain is built from TRBV6-6 and TRBJ1-5; no reliable D call. Germline V gene sequence: CDR1 MNHNY, CDR2 SVGAGI (reference sequence). This CDR3 contains 13 residues. The CDR3 region is CASSFTSNQSQHF. CDR3 bases: TGTGCCAGCAGTTTCACCTCCAATCAGTCCCAGCATTTT.

This clonotype occurred a few times. The rearrangement joins TRBV5-1 to TRBJ1-2; D perhaps matches TRBD1 (6 bases). This CDR3 is 17 amino acids long. The germline CDR1 and CDR2 sequences are SGHRS and YFSETQ. Trimming took 2 bases from V and 0 from J, leaving 17 bases between them. DNA of the CDR3: TGCGCCAGCAGCTTCAGCGGGCGGACAGCAACTAACTATGGCTACACCTTC. Its translation is CASSFSGRTATNYGYTF.